This record concerns one TCR beta chain sequence. In the original processing: Amplification from reference gene primers served as the basis for estimated nucleated cell counts. Assay used: immunoSEQ multiplex PCR; TCRdb lists only in-frame clones, some missing. The DNA was the basis for D and trimming; V, J and clone size are from that table. The table shows some 190,000 clones, with 70% to 90% occurring only once. The sample is drawn from a study of blood T cell repertoires in COVID-19. About the research overall: Sites in the United States, Italy and Spain provided acute and convalescent COVID-19 samples. PBMCs, B-cell-depleted T cells, or T cells provided the cDNA or gDNA that made up the material.

Trimming pared 2 bases from V and 1 base from J, leaving 13 bases between. Germline CDR1 is SGHRS and CDR2 is YFSETQ. This CDR3 is built from 15 residues. Sequenced sample: peripheral blood. This receptor was identified in a man aged 60 to 75 with acute or convalescent COVID-19. V usage is TRBV5-1 and J usage is TRBJ2-7, with D perhaps matching TRBD2 (6 bases). The CDR3 coding sequence is TGCGCCAGCAGCTTCGGGGGATTCCCTTCCTACGAGCAGTACTTC. It encodes CASSFGGFPSYEQYF.